The next 28 T cell receptor beta chains were all read from a single sample in a study of regulatory T cells in long-lasting Graves disease (dated by TCRdb to the early 2020s). According to the study, the label for this sample's time point signals: newly diagnosed GD, antithyroid drugs for less than 3 months. For both TCR sequencing and RNA sequencing, RNA was extracted from PBMCs in TRIzol. The library was produced with multiplex PCR. Sequencer: Illumina HiSeq 4000. TCR beta libraries were built with iRepertoire HTBI primers and Arm-PCR amplification of CDR3 regions. TCRdb reprocessing: public reads trimmed at Q25 with fastp, clones called with MiXCR, in-frame beta chains kept. Every CDR3 protein is listed once, alongside the most common genes and DNA of its rows. The sample table records 680,000 or so distinct CDR3 sequences; 15% to 20% of these occur just once. About 20% of the sample is held by the ten biggest clonotypes.

Separately, the same data were catalogued under a study of T cells in Graves' hyperthyroidism and ophthalmopathy.

This material consisted of peripheral blood mononuclear cells (PBMCs), taken at new diagnosis, from a patient treated with antithyroid drugs. These receptors originate from a woman aged 25 to 45 with Graves disease. Donor details come from another sample of the same person, matched by shared clones.

This clonotype has ten or more counts. The chain uses TRBV9 and TRBJ1-5, with 8 bases that match TRBD1. J gave up 3 bases and V 0 bases, and 2 bases lay outside the gene matches. The length of the CDR3 is 15 residues. CDR1 and CDR2 (germline): SGDLS, YYNGEE. The CDR3 region has the DNA TGTGCCAGCAGCGTAGGGACAGGGCTCAATCAGCCCCAGCATTTT. Translation gives CASSVGTGLNQPQHF.

This clonotype was observed at least ten times. The rearrangement links TRBV12-3 or TRBV12-4 to TRBJ2-7; maybe TRBD1 (6 bases). V shed 4 bases and J shed 2 bases, with 12 bases lying between them. The CDR3 spans 14 residues. The CDR3 coding sequence is TGTGCCAGCAGTTCTTTAGGGGGAGCCTACGAGCAGTACTTC. Its protein product is CASSSLGGAYEQYF.

The rearrangement joins TRBV28 to TRBJ2-3, with D possibly matching TRBD2 (6 bases). Germline V gene data show CDR1 as MDHEN and CDR2 as SYDVKM. V gave up 2 bases and J gave up 4 bases, with 13 bases separating them. This CDR3 is built from 15 residues. The CDR3 reads CASSLTQEGADTQYF. The CDR3 DNA follows: TGTGCCAGCAGTTTAACACAGGAGGGCGCAGATACGCAGTATTTT.

This clonotype has a handful of counts. In DNA form, the CDR3 reads TGCGCCAGCAGCCCTGATGAAGGACTAGCGGTCACCGGGGAGCTGTTTTTT. This codes for CASSPDEGLAVTGELFF. The V gene is TRBV5-1, the J gene TRBJ2-2, with 10 nucleotides matching TRBD2. Trimming removed 4 bases from V and 4 bases from J; junction bases left unmatched: 10. This CDR3 contains 17 residues. Per germline, CDR1 SGHRS and CDR2 YFSETQ.

At least ten counts were recorded for this clonotype. V gene TRBV5-1 combines with J gene TRBJ2-1; D is ambiguous. Trimming pared 2 bases from V and 0 bases from J, leaving 9 bases between. CDR3 length: 15 residues. The germline V gene has CDR1 SGHRS and CDR2 YFSETQ. CDR3 bases: TGCGCCAGCAGCTTCGCGGTGAGCTCCTACAATGAGCAGTTCTTC. Its translation is CASSFAVSSYNEQFF.

This clonotype was seen ten or more times. The gene calls are TRBV6-5 and TRBJ2-6; D may be TRBD1 (6 bases). The V gene's germline CDR1 is MNHEY and CDR2 SVGAGI. This CDR3 comprises 15 residues. V lost 4 bases, J lost 0 bases, and 7 bases lay in between. CDR3 DNA: TGTGCCAGCAGTTCACAGGGCTCTGGGGCCAACGTCCTGACTTTC. The encoded protein is CASSSQGSGANVLTF.

This clonotype was found many times. The chain combines TRBV20-1 with TRBJ1-1; D is unclear. The germline V and J ends were trimmed by 5 bases and 10 bases, with 11 bases remaining between them. Germline V gives CDR1 DFQATT, CDR2 SNEGSKA (reference sequence). The CDR3 runs 10 residues. The CDR3 DNA sequence: TGCAGTGCTCCCCGCCTAGGAGCTTTCTTT. Its translation: CSAPRLGAFF.

The genes are TRBV25-1 and TRBJ2-1; 12 bases map to TRBD2. This CDR3 is 17 amino acids long. Germline-derived CDR1 and CDR2 are MGHDK and SYGVNS. Losses at the gene ends were 3 bases for V and 8 bases for J; bases not matched to a gene: 11. The CDR3 sequence is CASSDNVGTSGSYEQFF. The CDR3 DNA reads as TGTGCCAGCAGTGATAACGTCGGGACTAGCGGGTCCTATGAGCAGTTCTTC.

Only a few counts were recorded for this clonotype. The chain uses TRBV5-4 and TRBJ1-2; D is possibly TRBD1 (5 bases). This CDR3 comprises 12 residues. Germline-derived CDR1 and CDR2 are SGHNT and YYREEE (reference sequence). The V and J ends lost 2 bases and 8 bases respectively, with 10 bases between them. For the CDR3, the DNA is TGTGCCAGCAGCTTACAGGAACGCGGCTACACCTTC. Translating it yields CASSLQERGYTF.

This clonotype has ten or more counts. V is TRBV11-1 and J is TRBJ2-5; a weak D match, TRBD1 (6 bases). From germline, CDR1 is SGHAT and CDR2 FQDESV (reference sequence). Deletions cut 4 bases from V and 3 bases from J, with 15 bases between. The CDR3 totals 15 residues. CDR3 coding DNA: TGTGCCAGCAGCTATTCCACAGGGCTTAAAGAGACCCAGTACTTC. Translated, it gives CASSYSTGLKETQYF.

This clonotype came up many times. The chain carries TRBV15 and TRBJ1-1; D is ambiguous. The CDR3 has 16 amino acids. CDR1 is LNHNV and CDR2 is YYDKDF in the germline V gene (reference sequence). Between the trimmed V and J ends, which lost 0 bases and 2 bases, there was a span of 13 bases. The CDR3 loop is CATSRDVTTRNTEAFF. In nucleotides, the CDR3 is TGTGCCACCAGCAGAGATGTCACTACCCGAAACACTGAAGCTTTCTTT.

For the CDR3, the DNA is TGCAGTGCTAGACCGGGACAGGGACTCGAGCAGTACTTC. Protein sequence: CSARPGQGLEQYF. The chain carries TRBV20-1 and TRBJ2-7, with 9 bases aligning to TRBD1. This CDR3 region has 13 residues. Trimming at V came to 2 bases and at J to 6 bases, leaving 5 bases not matched to a gene. Germline V gene data show CDR1 as DFQATT and CDR2 as SNEGSKA (reference sequence).

In its sample, this clonotype was seen many times. The chain has TRBV7-9 and TRBJ1-6; D might be TRBD1 (6 bases). Per the germline V gene, CDR1 is SEHNR and CDR2 is FQNEAQ (reference sequence). The CDR3 is 14 amino acids. The ends were cut back, 1 base at V and 10 bases at J, with 11 bases in the middle. CDR3 nucleotide sequence: TGTGCCAGCAGCTTAGAACAGGGAAACTCACCCCTCCACTTT. Amino acid sequence: CASSLEQGNSPLHF.

In this sample, this clonotype turned up many times. The gene calls are TRBV11-2 and TRBJ2-7, with no clear D. The CDR3 has 14 residues. Germline values: CDR1 SGHAT, CDR2 FQNNGV. Deletions cut 4 bases from V and 0 bases from J, with 10 bases between. The CDR3 here is CASSSAGRSYEQYF. In DNA, the CDR3 is TGTGCCAGCAGCTCCGCCGGACGCTCCTACGAGCAGTACTTC.

This clonotype was counted a few times. At one end, the junction sequence differs from germline, possibly due to a read error. The V gene is TRBV12-3 or TRBV12-4, the J gene TRBJ2-1, with TRBD1 as a possible D gene (6 bases). The CDR3 runs 16 residues. The CDR3 DNA reads TGTGCCAGCAGTTTAAGGAGTTCACCCAGGGACAATGAGCAGCTCTTC. As protein: CASSLRSSPRDNEQLF.

This clonotype has a handful of counts. V is TRBV19 and J is TRBJ2-2, with 7 bases identical to TRBD2. V shed 6 bases and J 5 bases; nucleotides not matched to a gene: 9. The CDR3 contains 15 residues. CDR1 and CDR2 from the germline V gene are LNHDA and SQIVND (reference sequence). CDR3 loop: CASRVAGERTGELFF. The CDR3 DNA reads TGTGCCAGTAGGGTCGCGGGAGAGAGGACCGGGGAGCTGTTTTTT.

This clonotype came up many times. The V and J genes are TRBV2 and TRBJ1-1; D call uncertain. This CDR3 region has 12 residues. The germline CDR1 and CDR2 sequences are SNHLY and FYNNEI. The V end was cut by 7 bases, the J end by 5 bases, with 11 bases between. The CDR3 coding sequence is TGTGCCAGCACCGGCGAGGGTACTGAAGCTTTCTTT. Residues: CASTGEGTEAFF.

V is TRBV6-1 and J is TRBJ1-1, with D possibly being TRBD1 (5 bases). Germline V CDR1 and CDR2: MNHNS, SASEGT. The CDR3 is 14 residues long. Here the CDR3 reads CACQPGGRGTEAFF. CDR3 DNA sequence: TGTGCTTGCCAACCCGGGGGACGTGGAACTGAAGCTTTCTTT.

The chain couples TRBV28 to TRBJ2-2; TRBD1 agrees at 7 bases. V dropped 9 bases and J dropped 5; count of bases not matched to a gene: 12. This CDR3 spans 15 amino acids. CDR1 and CDR2 (germline): MDHEN, SYDVKM. The CDR3 here is CASLHGRGKTGELFF. CDR3 nucleotides: TGTGCCAGTCTCCACGGCAGGGGGAAAACCGGGGAGCTGTTTTTT.

This clonotype came up many times. The rearrangement uses TRBV12-3 or TRBV12-4 and TRBJ2-3; D uncertain. Trimming stripped 7 bases from V and 4 bases from J, with 9 bases between. The CDR3 covers 12 residues. Written as DNA, the CDR3 is TGTGCCAGCAAGGATCCGGCAGATACGCAGTATTTT. Translation: CASKDPADTQYF.

This clonotype came up many times. The rearrangement uses TRBV6-1 and TRBJ1-2; TRBD1 aligns across 9 bases. The ends lost 4 bases at V and 2 bases at J; junction bases unmatched: 5. The CDR3 loop spans 15 amino acids. The germline V gene has CDR1 MNHNS and CDR2 SASEGT. The CDR3 sequence is CASSVPGTGNYGYTF. The CDR3 DNA is TGTGCCAGCAGTGTCCCCGGGACAGGGAACTATGGCTACACCTTC.

This clonotype was observed at least ten times. J is TRBJ1-6 and V is TRBV27; D unclear. With 3 bases removed from V and 4 bases from J, the gap between germline ends came to 10 bases. The CDR3 is 15 amino acids. CDR1 MNHEY and CDR2 SMNVEV come from the germline V gene (reference sequence). The CDR3 nucleotides are TGTGCCAGCAGTTTTAGGCTGCCGTATAATTCACCCCTCCACTTT. It encodes CASSFRLPYNSPLHF.

This chain uses TRBV4-2 with TRBJ2-1; maybe TRBD1 (5 bases). The J call may be faulty, since TRBJ2-5 better matches the DNA end. This CDR3 contains 16 residues. Germline V gene lookup returns CDR1 LGHNA and CDR2 YNFKEQ. The CDR3 bases are TGTGCCAGCAGCCAAGAAGGGGCTAAGCAATATGGGACCCAGTACTTC. Residues: CASSQEGAKQYGTQYF.

This clonotype was recorded at least ten times. V is TRBV12-3 or TRBV12-4 and J is TRBJ2-1; D gene unclear. Trimming stripped 6 bases from V and 5 bases from J, with 20 bases between. The CDR3 totals 16 residues. The CDR3: CASRRIVGSPDNEQFF. In nucleotides, the CDR3 is TGTGCCAGCAGGAGAATAGTAGGTTCCCCTGACAATGAGCAGTTCTTC.

In this sample, this clonotype turned up many times. This sequence joins TRBV2 and TRBJ1-5; 7 nucleotides line up with TRBD1. CDR1 SNHLY and CDR2 FYNNEI come from the germline V gene. This CDR3 comprises 14 residues. With 7 bases clipped from V and 1 base from J, the junction kept 4 bases outside the gene matches. The CDR3 here is CASMYRGSNQPQHF. The CDR3 DNA follows: TGTGCCAGCATGTACAGGGGAAGCAATCAGCCCCAGCATTTT.

This clonotype was observed at least ten times. This chain connects TRBV6-1 to TRBJ2-6, with no clear D. V was pared by 7 bases and J by 2 bases, with 3 bases between. CDR3 size: 12 residues. The germline CDR1 and CDR2 sequences are MNHNS and SASEGT. CDR3 bases: TGTGCCAGCACTCCTGGGGCCAACGTCCTGACTTTC. Translated: CASTPGANVLTF.

This clonotype has only a few counts. The chain is built from TRBV14 and TRBJ2-5; TRBD2 matches 9 bases. This CDR3 comprises 14 residues. V lost 4 bases, J lost 5 bases, and 5 bases stayed unmatched. Germline CDR1 reads SGHDN; CDR2 reads FVKESK. The CDR3 bases are TGTGCCAGCAGCCCCTGGACTAGCGTGGAGACCCAGTACTTC. Its translation is CASSPWTSVETQYF.

V usage is TRBV5-6 and J usage is TRBJ2-7, with 9 bases aligning to TRBD1. J gave up 6 bases and V 9 bases, and 7 bases lay outside the gene matches. The CDR3 totals 12 residues. Germline V gene sequence: CDR1 SGHDT, CDR2 YYEEEE. The DNA of the CDR3 is TGTGCCACCCCGGGACAGGGTGCCGAGCAGTACTTC. Its protein product is CATPGQGAEQYF.